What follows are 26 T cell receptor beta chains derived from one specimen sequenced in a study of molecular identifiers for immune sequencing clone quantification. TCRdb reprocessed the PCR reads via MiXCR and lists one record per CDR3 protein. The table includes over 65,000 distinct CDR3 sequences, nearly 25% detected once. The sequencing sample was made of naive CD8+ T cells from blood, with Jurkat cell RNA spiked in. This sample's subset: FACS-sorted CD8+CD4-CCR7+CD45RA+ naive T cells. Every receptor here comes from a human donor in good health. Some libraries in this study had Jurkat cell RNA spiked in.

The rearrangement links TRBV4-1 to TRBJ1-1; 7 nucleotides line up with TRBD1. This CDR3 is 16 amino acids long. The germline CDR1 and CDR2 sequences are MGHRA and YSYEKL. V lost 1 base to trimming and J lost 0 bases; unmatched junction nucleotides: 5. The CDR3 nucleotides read TGCGCCAGCAGCCAAGGACCGGGACAGATGAACACTGAAGCTTTCTTT. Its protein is CASSQGPGQMNTEAFF.

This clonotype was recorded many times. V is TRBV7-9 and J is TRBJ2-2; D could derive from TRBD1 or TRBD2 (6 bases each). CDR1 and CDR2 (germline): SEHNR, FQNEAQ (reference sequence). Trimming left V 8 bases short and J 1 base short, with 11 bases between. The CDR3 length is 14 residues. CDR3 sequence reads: CASGGTMNTGELFF. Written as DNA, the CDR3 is TGTGCCAGCGGGGGGACAATGAACACCGGGGAGCTGTTTTTT. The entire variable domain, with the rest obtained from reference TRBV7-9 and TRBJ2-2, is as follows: DTGVSQNPRHKITKRGQNVTFRCDPISEHNRLYWYRQTLGQGPEFLTYFQNEAQLEKSRLLSDRFSAERPKGSFSTLEIQRTEQGDSAMYLCASGGTMNTGELFFGEGSRLTVL.

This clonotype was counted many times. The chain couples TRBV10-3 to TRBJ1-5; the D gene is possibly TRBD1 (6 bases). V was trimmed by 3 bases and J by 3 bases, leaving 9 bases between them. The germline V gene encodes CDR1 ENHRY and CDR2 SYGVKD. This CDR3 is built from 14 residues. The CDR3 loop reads CAISEGGHNQPQHF. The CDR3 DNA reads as TGTGCCATCAGTGAAGGGGGGCACAATCAGCCCCAGCATTTT.

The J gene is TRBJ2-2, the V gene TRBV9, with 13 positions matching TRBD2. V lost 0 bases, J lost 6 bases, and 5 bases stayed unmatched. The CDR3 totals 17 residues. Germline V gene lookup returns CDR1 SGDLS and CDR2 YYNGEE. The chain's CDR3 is CASSVAGLAGVSGELFF. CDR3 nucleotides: TGTGCCAGCAGCGTAGCTGGACTAGCGGGAGTCTCCGGGGAGCTGTTTTTT.

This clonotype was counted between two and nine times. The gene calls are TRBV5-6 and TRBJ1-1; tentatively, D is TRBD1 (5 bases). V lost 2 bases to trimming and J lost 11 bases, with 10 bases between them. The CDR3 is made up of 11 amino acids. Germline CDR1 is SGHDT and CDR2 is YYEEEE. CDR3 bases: TGTGCCAGCAGCTTAGGGGCTGGGGCTTTCTTT. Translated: CASSLGAGAFF.

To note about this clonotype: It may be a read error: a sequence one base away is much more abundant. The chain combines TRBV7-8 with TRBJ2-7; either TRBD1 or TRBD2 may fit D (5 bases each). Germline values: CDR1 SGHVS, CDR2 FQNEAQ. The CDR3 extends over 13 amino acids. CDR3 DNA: TGTGCCAGCAGCTTGGGACGGGGCTACGAGCAGCACTTC. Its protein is CASSLGRGYEQHF.

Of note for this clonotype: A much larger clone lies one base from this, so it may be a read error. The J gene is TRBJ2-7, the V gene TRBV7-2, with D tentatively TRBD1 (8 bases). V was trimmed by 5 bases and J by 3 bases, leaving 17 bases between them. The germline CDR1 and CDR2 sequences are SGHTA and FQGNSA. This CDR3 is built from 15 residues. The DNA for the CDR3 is TGTGCCAGCAGCCCAGTCTACAGGGGGGGCTACGAGCAGTACTTC. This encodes CASSPVYRGGYEQYF.

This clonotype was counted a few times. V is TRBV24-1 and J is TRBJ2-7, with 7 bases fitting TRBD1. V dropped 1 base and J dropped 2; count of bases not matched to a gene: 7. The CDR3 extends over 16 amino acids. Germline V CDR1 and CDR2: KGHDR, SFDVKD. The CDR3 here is CATSDLNTGVAYEQYF. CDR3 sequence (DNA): TGTGCCACCAGTGATTTAAACACAGGGGTGGCCTACGAGCAGTACTTC.

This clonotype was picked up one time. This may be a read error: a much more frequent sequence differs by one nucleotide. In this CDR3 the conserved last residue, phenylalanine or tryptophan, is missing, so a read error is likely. CDR3 nucleotides: TGCGCCAGCAGCCAAGGGTACGGACGGGATTCACCCCTCCACTCT. Translation: CASSQGYGRDSPLHS. The rearrangement links TRBV4-3 to TRBJ1-6; D call uncertain. Between the trimmed V and J ends, which lost 1 base and 8 bases, there was a span of 12 bases. The CDR3 spans 15 residues. CDR1 and CDR2 from the germline V gene are LGHNA and YSLEER.

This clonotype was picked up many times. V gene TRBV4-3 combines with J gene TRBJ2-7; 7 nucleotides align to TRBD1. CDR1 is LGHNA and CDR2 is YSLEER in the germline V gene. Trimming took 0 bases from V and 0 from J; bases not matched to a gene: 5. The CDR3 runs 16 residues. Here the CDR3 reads CASSQDRTGSSYEQYF. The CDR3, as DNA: TGCGCCAGCAGCCAAGATAGGACAGGAAGCTCCTACGAGCAGTACTTC.

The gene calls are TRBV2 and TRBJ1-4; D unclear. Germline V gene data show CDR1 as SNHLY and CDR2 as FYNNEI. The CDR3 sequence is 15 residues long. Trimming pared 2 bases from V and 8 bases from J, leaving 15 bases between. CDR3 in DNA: TGTGCCAGCAGTGAATTAAGGGTAGGATACGAAAAACTGTTTTTT. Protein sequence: CASSELRVGYEKLFF.

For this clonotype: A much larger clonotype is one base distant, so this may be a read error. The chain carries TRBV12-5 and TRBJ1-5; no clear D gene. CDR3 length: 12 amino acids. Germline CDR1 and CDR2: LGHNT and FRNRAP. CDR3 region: CASAYAGQPHHF. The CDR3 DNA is TGTGCTAGTGCCTACGCGGGTCAGCCCCACCATTTT.

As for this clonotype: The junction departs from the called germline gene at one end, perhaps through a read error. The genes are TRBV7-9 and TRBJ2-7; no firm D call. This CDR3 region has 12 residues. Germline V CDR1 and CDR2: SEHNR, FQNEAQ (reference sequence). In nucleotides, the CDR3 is TGTGCCAGTCGCGGACCCTACTACGTGCAGTACTTC. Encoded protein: CASRGPYYVQYF.

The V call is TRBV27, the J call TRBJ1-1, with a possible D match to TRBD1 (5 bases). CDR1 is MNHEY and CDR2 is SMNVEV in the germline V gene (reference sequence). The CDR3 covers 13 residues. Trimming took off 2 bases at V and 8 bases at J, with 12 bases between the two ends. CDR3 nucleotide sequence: TGTGCCAGCAGTTTAATCGGGGCAGCAGAAGCTTTCTTT. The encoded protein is CASSLIGAAEAFF.

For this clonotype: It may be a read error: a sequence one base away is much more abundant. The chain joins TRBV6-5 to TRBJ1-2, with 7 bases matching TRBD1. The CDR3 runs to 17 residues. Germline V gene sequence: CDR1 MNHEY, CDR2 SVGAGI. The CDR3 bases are TGTGCCAGCAGTTACTCTCGGGACAGCCGACCGGCCTATGGCAACACCTTC. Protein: CASSYSRDSRPAYGNTF.

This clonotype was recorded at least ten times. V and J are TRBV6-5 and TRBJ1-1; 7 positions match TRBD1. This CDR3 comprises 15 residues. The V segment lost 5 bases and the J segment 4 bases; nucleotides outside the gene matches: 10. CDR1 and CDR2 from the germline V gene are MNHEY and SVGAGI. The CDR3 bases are TGTGCCAGCAGTCCATTGACAGGGTACCTCACTGAAGCTTTCTTT. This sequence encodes CASSPLTGYLTEAFF.

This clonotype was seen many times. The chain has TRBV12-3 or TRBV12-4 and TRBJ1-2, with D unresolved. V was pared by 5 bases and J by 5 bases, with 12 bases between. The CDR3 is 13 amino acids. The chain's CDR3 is CASSPWTAYGYTF. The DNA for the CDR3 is TGTGCCAGCAGTCCATGGACGGCATATGGCTACACCTTC.

The DNA of the CDR3 is TGTGCCAGTAGTATGGGACCCGGGGAGCTGTTTTTT. This translates into CASSMGPGELFF. The chain links TRBV19 to TRBJ2-2; TRBD1 or TRBD2 may be the D gene (5 bases each). Trimming left V 3 bases short and J 6 bases short, with 5 bases between. The CDR3 runs to 12 residues. Looked up from germline, CDR1 is LNHDA and CDR2 is SQIVND (reference sequence).

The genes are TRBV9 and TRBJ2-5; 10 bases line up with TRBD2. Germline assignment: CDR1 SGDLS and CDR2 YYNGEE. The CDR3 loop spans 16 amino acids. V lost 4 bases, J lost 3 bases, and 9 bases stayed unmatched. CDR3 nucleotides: TGTGCCAGCAGCATCTCCGGGACTAGCGCCGAAGAGACCCAGTACTTC. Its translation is CASSISGTSAEETQYF. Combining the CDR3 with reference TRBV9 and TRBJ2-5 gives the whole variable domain DSGVTQTPKHLITATGQRVTLRCSPRSGDLSVYWYQQSLDQGLQFLIQYYNGEERAKGNILERFSAQQFPDLHSELNLSSLELGDSALYFCASSISGTSAEETQYFGPGTRLLVL.

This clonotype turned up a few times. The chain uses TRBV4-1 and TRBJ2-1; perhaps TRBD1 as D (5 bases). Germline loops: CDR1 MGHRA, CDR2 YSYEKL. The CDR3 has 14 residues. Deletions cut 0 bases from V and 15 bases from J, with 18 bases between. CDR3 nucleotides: TGCGCCAGCAGCCAAGATAGGGGCAGGGATCATCCGTTCTTC. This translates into CASSQDRGRDHPFF.

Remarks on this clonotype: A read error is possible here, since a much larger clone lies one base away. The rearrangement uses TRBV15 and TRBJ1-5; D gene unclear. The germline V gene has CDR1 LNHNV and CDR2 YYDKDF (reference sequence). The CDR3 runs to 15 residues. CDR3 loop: CAASSEVSSNQPQHF. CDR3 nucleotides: TGTGCCGCCAGCAGTGAAGTTTCGAGCAATCAGCCCCAGCATTTT.

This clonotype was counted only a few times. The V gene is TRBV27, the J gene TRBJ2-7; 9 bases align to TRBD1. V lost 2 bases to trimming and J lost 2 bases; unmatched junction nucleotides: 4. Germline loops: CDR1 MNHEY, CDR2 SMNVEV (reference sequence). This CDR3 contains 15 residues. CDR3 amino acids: CASSLGQGFPYEQYF. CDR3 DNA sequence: TGTGCCAGCAGTTTAGGACAGGGGTTTCCCTACGAGCAGTACTTC.

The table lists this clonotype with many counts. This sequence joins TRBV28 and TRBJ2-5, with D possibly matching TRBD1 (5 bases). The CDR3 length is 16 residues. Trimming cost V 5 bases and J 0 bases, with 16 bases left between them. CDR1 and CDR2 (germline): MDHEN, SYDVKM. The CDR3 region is CASSPTPRQNQETQYF. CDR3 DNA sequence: TGTGCCAGCAGTCCGACCCCACGACAGAACCAAGAGACCCAGTACTTC.

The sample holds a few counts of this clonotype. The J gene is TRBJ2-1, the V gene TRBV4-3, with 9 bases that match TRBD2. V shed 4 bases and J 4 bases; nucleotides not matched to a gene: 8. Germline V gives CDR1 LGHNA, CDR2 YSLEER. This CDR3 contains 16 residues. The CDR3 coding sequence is TGCGCCAGCAGCCTCACCGGGACTAGCAGTTACAATGAGCAGTTCTTC. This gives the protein CASSLTGTSSYNEQFF.

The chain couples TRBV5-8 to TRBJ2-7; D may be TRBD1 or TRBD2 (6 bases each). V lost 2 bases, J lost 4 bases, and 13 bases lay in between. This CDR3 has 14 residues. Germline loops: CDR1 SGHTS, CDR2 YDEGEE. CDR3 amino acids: CASSFAGEVYEQYF. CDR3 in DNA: TGTGCCAGCAGCTTTGCAGGGGAGGTTTACGAGCAGTACTTC.

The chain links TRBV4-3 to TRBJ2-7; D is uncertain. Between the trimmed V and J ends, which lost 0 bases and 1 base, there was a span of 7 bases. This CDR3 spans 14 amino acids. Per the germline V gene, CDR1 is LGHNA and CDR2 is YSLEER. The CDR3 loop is CASSQDLTSYEQYF. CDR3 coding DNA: TGCGCCAGCAGCCAAGATTTGACTTCCTACGAGCAGTACTTC.